This T cell receptor beta chain was identified during a study of CD8+CD57+ T cells in acquired aplastic anemia. Study at large: There were about 10.8 million reads, on average, for CD4+ cells from healthy donors.

The V gene end was trimmed by 4 bases and the J gene end by 5 bases; junction bases not matched to a gene: 6. The germline V gene has CDR1 KGHDR and CDR2 SFDVKD. The CDR3 is made up of 14 amino acids. TCR beta VDJ and CDR3 profiles were obtained from a genomic DNA template. TCRdb itself ran the reads through MiXCR, one entry per CDR3 protein. The table shows approximately 170,000 distinct CDR3 sequences, with 63% occurring only once. Source material: sorted CD4+, CD8+, or CD8+CD57+ T cells (not recorded which) from PBMCs. V and J are TRBV24-1 and TRBJ1-2; 7 bases are a match to TRBD1. This clonotype originated in a human donor in good health. The CDR3 is CATSDPGQLYGYTF. The CDR3 DNA reads as TGTGCCACCAGTGACCCGGGACAGTTATATGGCTACACCTTC.